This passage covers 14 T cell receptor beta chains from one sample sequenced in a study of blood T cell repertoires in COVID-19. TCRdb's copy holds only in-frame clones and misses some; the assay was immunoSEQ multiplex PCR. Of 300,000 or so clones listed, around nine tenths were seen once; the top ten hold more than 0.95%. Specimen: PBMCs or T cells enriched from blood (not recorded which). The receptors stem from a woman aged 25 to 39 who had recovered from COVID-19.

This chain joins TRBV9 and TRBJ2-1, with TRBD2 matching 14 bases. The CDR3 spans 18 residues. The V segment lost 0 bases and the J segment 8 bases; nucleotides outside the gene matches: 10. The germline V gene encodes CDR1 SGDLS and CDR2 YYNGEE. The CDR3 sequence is CASSVGGTSGGAFDEQFF. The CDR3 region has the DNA TGTGCCAGCAGCGTAGGAGGGACTAGCGGGGGAGCTTTTGATGAGCAGTTCTTC.

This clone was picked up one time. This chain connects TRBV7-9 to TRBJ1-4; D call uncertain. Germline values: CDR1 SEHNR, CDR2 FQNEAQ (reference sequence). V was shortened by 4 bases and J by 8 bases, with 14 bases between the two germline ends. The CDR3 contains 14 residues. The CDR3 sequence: CASSSEDLREKLFF. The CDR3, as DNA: TGTGCCAGCAGCTCCGAGGACTTGCGGGAAAAACTGTTTTTT.

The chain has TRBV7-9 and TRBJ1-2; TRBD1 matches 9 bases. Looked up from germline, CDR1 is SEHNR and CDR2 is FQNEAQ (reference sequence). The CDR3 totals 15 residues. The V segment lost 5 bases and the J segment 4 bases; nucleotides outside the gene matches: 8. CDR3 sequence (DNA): TGTGCCAGCAGCCTTACCGACAGGGGGTCCTATGGCTACACCTTC. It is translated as CASSLTDRGSYGYTF.

CDR3 coding DNA: TGTGCCACCAGGGCCGCGGGCGGCTATGGCTACACCTTC. It specifies CATRAAGGYGYTF. The V and J genes are TRBV24-1 and TRBJ1-2; D unclear. Trimming stripped 7 bases from V and 4 bases from J, with 12 bases between. The CDR3 runs to 13 residues. Germline V gene sequence: CDR1 KGHDR, CDR2 SFDVKD.

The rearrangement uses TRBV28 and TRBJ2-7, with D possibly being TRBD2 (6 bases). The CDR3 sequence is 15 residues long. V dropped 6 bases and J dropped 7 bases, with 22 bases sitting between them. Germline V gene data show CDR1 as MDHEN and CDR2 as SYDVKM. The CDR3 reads CASRWGTSAGGEQYF. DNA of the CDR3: TGTGCCAGCAGGTGGGGGACTTCGGCAGGTGGGGAGCAGTACTTC. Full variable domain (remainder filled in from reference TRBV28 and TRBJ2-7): DVKVTQSSRYLVKRTGEKVFLECVQDMDHENMFWYRQDPGLGLRLIYFSYDVKMKEKGDIPEGYSVSREKKERFSLILESASTNQTSMYLCASRWGTSAGGEQYFGPGTRLTVT.

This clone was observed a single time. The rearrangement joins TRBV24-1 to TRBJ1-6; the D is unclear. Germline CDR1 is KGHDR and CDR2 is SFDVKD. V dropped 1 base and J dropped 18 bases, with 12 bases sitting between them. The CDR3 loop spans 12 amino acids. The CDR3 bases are TGTGCCACCAGTGATTTTAGCGTAAGACCCCACTTT. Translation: CATSDFSVRPHF.

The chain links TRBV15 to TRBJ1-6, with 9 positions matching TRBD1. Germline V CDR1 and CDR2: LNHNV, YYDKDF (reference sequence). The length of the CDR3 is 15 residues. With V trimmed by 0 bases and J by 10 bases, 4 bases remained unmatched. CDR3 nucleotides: TGTGCCACCAGCAGAGAAAGGACAGGGGCCTCACCCCTCCACTTT. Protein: CATSRERTGASPLHF.

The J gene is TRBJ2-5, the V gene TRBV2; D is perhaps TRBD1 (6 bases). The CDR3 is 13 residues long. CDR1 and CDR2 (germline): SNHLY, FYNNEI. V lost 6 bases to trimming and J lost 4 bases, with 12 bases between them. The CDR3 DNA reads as TGTGCCAGCAGATCGGACAGCATAGAGACCCAGTACTTC. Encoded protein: CASRSDSIETQYF.

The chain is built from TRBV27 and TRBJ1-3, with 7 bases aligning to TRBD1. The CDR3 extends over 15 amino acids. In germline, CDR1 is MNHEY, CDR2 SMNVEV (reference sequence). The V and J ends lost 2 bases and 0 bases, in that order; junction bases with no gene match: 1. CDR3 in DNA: TGTGCCAGCAGTTTAGAGGGGGCCTCTGGAAACACCATATATTTT. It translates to CASSLEGASGNTIYF.

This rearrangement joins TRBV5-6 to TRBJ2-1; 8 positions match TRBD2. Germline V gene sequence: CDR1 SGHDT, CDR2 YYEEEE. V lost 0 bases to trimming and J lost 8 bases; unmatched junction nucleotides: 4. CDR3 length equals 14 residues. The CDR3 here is CASSLAGGPDEQFF. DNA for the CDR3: TGTGCCAGCAGCTTGGCGGGAGGGCCGGATGAGCAGTTCTTC.

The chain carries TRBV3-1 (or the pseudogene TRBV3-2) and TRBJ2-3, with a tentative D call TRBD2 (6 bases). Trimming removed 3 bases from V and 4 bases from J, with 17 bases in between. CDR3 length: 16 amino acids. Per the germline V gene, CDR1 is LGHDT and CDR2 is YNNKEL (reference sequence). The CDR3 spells CASSQGLTSNPDTQYF. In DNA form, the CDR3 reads TGTGCCAGCAGCCAGGGGCTAACTAGCAATCCAGATACGCAGTATTTT.

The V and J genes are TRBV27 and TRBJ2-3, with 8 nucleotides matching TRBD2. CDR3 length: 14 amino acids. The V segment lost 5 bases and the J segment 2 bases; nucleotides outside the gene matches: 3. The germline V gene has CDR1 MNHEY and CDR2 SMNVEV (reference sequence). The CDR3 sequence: CASSHSGITDTQYF. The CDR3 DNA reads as TGTGCCAGCAGTCATAGCGGGATCACAGATACGCAGTATTTT.

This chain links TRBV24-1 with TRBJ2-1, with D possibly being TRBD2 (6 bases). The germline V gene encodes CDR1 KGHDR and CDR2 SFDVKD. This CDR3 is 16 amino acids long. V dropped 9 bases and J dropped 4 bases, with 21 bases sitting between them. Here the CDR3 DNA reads TGTGCCACCTCTCGTGGAGCGGGTCCCAAATACAATGAGCAGTTCTTC. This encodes CATSRGAGPKYNEQFF.

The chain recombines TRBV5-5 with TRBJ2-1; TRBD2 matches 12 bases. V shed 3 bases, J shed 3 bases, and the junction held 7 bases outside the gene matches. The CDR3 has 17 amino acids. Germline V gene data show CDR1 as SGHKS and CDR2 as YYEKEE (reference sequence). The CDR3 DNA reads TGTGCCAGCAGCTCTGAACTAGCGGGGGGATACTACAATGAGCAGTTCTTC. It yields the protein CASSSELAGGYYNEQFF. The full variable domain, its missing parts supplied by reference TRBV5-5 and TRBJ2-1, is DAGVTQSPTHLIKTRGQQVTLRCSPISGHKSVSWYQQVLGQGPQFIFQYYEKEERGRGNFPDRFSARQFPNYSSELNVNALLLGDSALYLCASSSELAGGYYNEQFFGPGTRLTVL.